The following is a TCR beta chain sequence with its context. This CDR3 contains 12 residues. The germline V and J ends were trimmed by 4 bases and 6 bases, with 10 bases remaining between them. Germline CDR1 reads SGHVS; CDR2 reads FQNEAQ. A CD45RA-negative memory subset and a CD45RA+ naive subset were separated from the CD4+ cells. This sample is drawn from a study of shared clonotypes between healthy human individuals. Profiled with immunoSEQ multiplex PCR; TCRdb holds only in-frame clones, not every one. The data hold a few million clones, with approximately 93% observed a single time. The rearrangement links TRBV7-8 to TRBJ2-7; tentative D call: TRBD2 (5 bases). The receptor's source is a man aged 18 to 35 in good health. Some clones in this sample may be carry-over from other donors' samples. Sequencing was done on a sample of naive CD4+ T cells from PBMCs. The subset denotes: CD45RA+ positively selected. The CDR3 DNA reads TGTGCCAGCAGCTCCAAGGCGGGCGAGCAGTACTTC. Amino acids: CASSSKAGEQYF.